The entry below gives a single T cell receptor beta chain sequence along with its context. What it binds is not known. V gave up 2 bases and J gave up 6 bases; unmatched junction bases: 4. Germline V lookup: CDR1 MNHEY, CDR2 SVGAGI. This CDR3 is 14 amino acids long. These data are taken from a study of T cell responses to AZD1222 COVID-19 vaccine. Study-wide points: In all cases, repertoires were sampled only after the peak T cell response.

Combined were second doses at about 4 or about 12 weeks. Measured with immunoSEQ multiplex PCR; TCRdb has only the in-frame clones, and not every one. Here the sample spans some 180,000 clones, 80% to 95% being singletons. The receptor's source is an adult who received the AZD1222 COVID-19 vaccine. The chain links TRBV6-5 to TRBJ2-1; TRBD2 agrees at 7 bases. The sample in question was peripheral blood, obtained 28 days after the second AZD1222 dose. CDR3 DNA sequence: TGTGCCAGCAGTTACCGGGGGGTGGGCAATGAGCAGTTCTTC. Protein: CASSYRGVGNEQFF.